The rows below give T cell receptor beta chains drawn from one sample of a study of blood T cell repertoires in COVID-19. TCRdb's table, derived via immunoSEQ multiplex PCR, lists solely in-frame clones and lacks some. The sample holds some 250,000 clones, roughly 81% seen once. Sequenced input: peripheral blood. The receptor source for this set is a woman aged 80 or over with COVID-19, enrolled during active disease. Each CDR3 is given with its conserved first and last residue. A D gene is named only where the DNA matches it firmly. Some rows mark clone size as missing; the rest say once, few, many or name a class of expanded clone.

>TRBV7-8|TRBJ1-1|.|.
CASSLGGFVNTEAFF
TGTGCCAGCAGCTTAGGAGGCTTTGTGAACACTGAAGCTTTCTTT
>TRBV7-3|TRBJ2-2|.|.
CASSLAYTGELFF
TGTGCCAGCAGCTTAGCGTACACCGGGGAGCTGTTTTTT
>TRBV11-3|TRBJ2-7|once|.
CASSLGGNSYEQYF
TGTGCCAGCAGCCTAGGCGGAAACTCCTACGAGCAGTACTTC
>TRBV5-1|TRBJ2-3|.|TRBD2
CASSFGRGVSTDTQYF
TGCGCCAGCAGCTTCGGGAGGGGGGTTTCCACAGATACGCAGTATTTT
>TRBV5-4|TRBJ1-2|.|.
CASSTEGSYGYTF
TGTGCCAGCAGCACCGAGGGTAGCTATGGCTACACCTTC
>TRBV20-1|TRBJ1-6|.|TRBD1
CSASFAGTGSSPLHF
TGCAGTGCTAGTTTCGCGGGGACAGGGAGTTCACCCCTCCACTTT
>TRBV27|TRBJ2-1|once|TRBD2
CASSQTGTSPHEQFF
TGTGCCAGCAGTCAAACCGGGACTAGCCCTCATGAGCAGTTCTTC
>TRBV15|TRBJ1-2|.|.
CATSPRLNYGYTF
TGTGCCACCAGCCCGCGGCTAAACTATGGCTACACCTTC
>TRBV5-4|TRBJ1-2|.|.
CASSLGQASYTF
TGTGCCAGCAGCTTAGGCCAGGCGAGCTACACCTTC
>TRBV2|TRBJ1-2|many|.
CASSQNRLLYGYTF
TGTGCCAGCAGTCAGAACCGACTCCTCTATGGCTACACCTTC
>TRBV27|TRBJ2-5|.|TRBD1
CASSFGTGGQTQYF
TGTGCCAGCAGTTTCGGGACAGGGGGACAGACCCAGTACTTC
>TRBV7-8|TRBJ1-6|.|.
CASSPRGGTSYNSPLHF
TGTGCCAGCAGCCCCCGGGGGGGGACCTCCTATAATTCACCCCTCCACTTT
>TRBV6-5|TRBJ1-4|few|.
CASRGLTGEKLFF
TGTGCCAGCAGGGGCCTTACAGGCGAAAAACTGTTTTTT
>TRBV5-5|TRBJ2-1|.|TRBD1
CASSRIPGTANNEQFF
TGTGCCAGCAGCCGGATCCCCGGGACAGCTAACAATGAGCAGTTCTTC
>TRBV2|TRBJ1-1|.|.
CASRREGVMNTEAFF
TGTGCCAGCAGGAGGGAGGGGGTGATGAACACTGAAGCTTTCTTT
>TRBV6-5|TRBJ1-2|.|TRBD1
CASSSDRGGYTF
TGTGCCAGCAGTTCCGACAGGGGCGGCTACACCTTC
>TRBV3-1/TRBV3-2|TRBJ2-5|.|TRBD2
CASIPSGGAGETQYF
TGTGCCAGCATCCCTAGCGGGGGGGCCGGAGAGACCCAGTACTTC
>TRBV27|TRBJ2-2|.|.
CASSLSPRGTGELFF
TGTGCCAGCAGTTTGTCCCCCCGGGGGACCGGGGAGCTGTTTTTT
>TRBV12-3/TRBV12-4|TRBJ1-6|.|TRBD1
CASSGQGASPLHF
TGTGCCAGCAGCGGACAGGGGGCTTCACCCCTCCACTTT
>TRBV6-5|TRBJ1-4|.|TRBD1
CASSSQQGVDGEKLFF
TGTGCCAGCAGTTCTCAGCAGGGGGTGGATGGTGAAAAACTGTTTTTT
>TRBV10-3|TRBJ1-1|.|.
CAISPGSPAGAFF
TGTGCCATCAGTCCAGGTTCCCCCGCTGGGGCTTTCTTT
>TRBV6-5|TRBJ1-2|.|TRBD1
CASSYSRTGSLRGYTF
TGTGCCAGCAGTTACTCACGGACAGGGAGTTTAAGGGGCTACACCTTC
>TRBV3-1/TRBV3-2|TRBJ2-7|.|.
CASSRLVGGWYEQYF
TGTGCCAGCAGCAGACTAGTCGGGGGATGGTACGAGCAGTACTTC
>TRBV9|TRBJ2-2|.|TRBD1
CASSVVSGGTGELFF
TGTGCCAGCAGCGTAGTCTCAGGGGGCACCGGGGAGCTGTTTTTT
>TRBV7-8|TRBJ1-2|.|.
CASSFRGGDGYTF
TGTGCCAGCAGCTTTCGGGGAGGCGATGGCTACACCTTC
>TRBV6-1|TRBJ2-7|.|.
CASSEISRGPYEQYF
TGTGCCAGCAGTGAAATCAGCAGGGGACCCTACGAGCAGTACTTC
>TRBV9|TRBJ2-7|.|.
CASSVGQSSYEQYF
TGTGCCAGCAGCGTGGGGCAGAGCTCCTACGAGCAGTACTTC
>TRBV10-1|TRBJ2-4|.|.
CASSESAGGRAKNIQYF
TGCGCCAGCAGTGAGTCGGCAGGCGGGCGGGCCAAAAACATTCAGTACTTC
>TRBV6-6|TRBJ2-7|.|TRBD1
CASTPSTGRAYEQYF
TGTGCCAGCACCCCTTCGACAGGGCGAGCCTACGAGCAGTACTTC
>TRBV7-9|TRBJ1-1|once|TRBD1
CASSYTGAGVEAFF
TGTGCCAGCAGCTATACAGGGGCCGGGGTCGAAGCTTTCTTT
>TRBV5-1|TRBJ2-2|.|.
CASSLSLAVNTGELFF
TGCGCCAGCAGCTTATCCCTAGCCGTGAACACCGGGGAGCTGTTTTTT
>TRBV7-8|TRBJ1-6|.|.
CASSFRTGPGGTLHF
TGTGCCAGCAGCTTTAGGACCGGGCCGGGGGGCACCCTCCACTTT
>TRBV4-1|TRBJ2-5|many|.
CASSPEGQMSGGGRETQYF
TGCGCCAGCAGCCCGGAGGGACAGATGTCTGGAGGGGGCCGGGAGACCCAGTACTTC
>TRBV20-1|TRBJ1-4|.|TRBD1
CSAPDRGKLFF
TGCAGTGCTCCCGACAGGGGTAAACTGTTTTTT
>TRBV5-3|TRBJ2-1|once|TRBD2
CARSFTLPGLAGEGEQFF
TGTGCCAGAAGCTTTACGTTACCGGGACTAGCGGGAGAAGGTGAGCAGTTCTTC
>TRBV5-8|TRBJ1-5|.|.
CASTLQQLNQPQHF
TGTGCCAGCACCCTTCAACAGCTTAATCAGCCCCAGCATTTT
>TRBV7-3|TRBJ1-3|.|.
CASSLTPAGFGSTIYF
TGTGCCAGCAGCTTAACACCCGCCGGGTTTGGGAGCACCATATATTTT
>TRBV4-2|TRBJ2-1|.|.
CASSPVSLAYNEQFF
TGTGCCAGCAGCCCGGTAAGTCTCGCCTACAATGAGCAGTTCTTC
>TRBV28|TRBJ1-3|.|.
CASSFSSPGNTIYF
TGTGCCAGCAGTTTTTCGTCCCCTGGAAACACCATATATTTT
>TRBV2|TRBJ1-1|.|.
CASNHRENTEAFF
TGTGCCAGCAATCACAGGGAGAACACTGAAGCTTTCTTT
>TRBV29-1|TRBJ2-7|.|.
CSVVTLTRTYEQYF
TGCAGCGTCGTGACTTTGACTAGGACCTACGAGCAGTACTTC
>TRBV11-2|TRBJ2-7|.|.
CASSSWGTGGREQYF
TGTGCCAGCAGCTCCTGGGGAACAGGCGGTCGCGAGCAGTACTTC
>TRBV12-3/TRBV12-4|TRBJ1-2|.|.
CASSPDSLGYTF
TGTGCCAGCAGCCCGGACAGCCTTGGCTACACCTTC
>TRBV29-1|TRBJ2-4|.|TRBD1
CSVDGTGHIQYF
TGCAGCGTTGATGGGACAGGACACATTCAGTACTTC
>TRBV24-1|TRBJ2-1|.|TRBD2
CATSDLLADNEQFF
TGTGCCACCAGTGATTTGCTAGCGGACAATGAGCAGTTCTTC
>TRBV7-8|TRBJ1-1|few|.
CASSLPGEGEAFF
TGTGCCAGCAGCTTACCAGGGGAAGGTGAAGCTTTCTTT
>TRBV5-1|TRBJ2-2|once|.
CASSLVTTTGELFF
TGCGCCAGCAGCTTGGTTACGACTACCGGGGAGCTGTTTTTT
>TRBV14|TRBJ2-7|.|TRBD1
CASSRTGTGGSEQYF
TGTGCCAGCAGCCGAACCGGGACAGGGGGCTCCGAGCAGTACTTC
>TRBV10-3|TRBJ1-3|.|.
CAISDPTGTGNTIYF
TGTGCCATCAGTGACCCTACAGGTACCGGAAACACCATATATTTT
>TRBV7-6|TRBJ1-4|.|TRBD1
CASSRSGQTNEKLFF
TGTGCCAGCAGCCGCTCGGGACAGACTAATGAAAAACTGTTTTTT
>TRBV5-1|TRBJ1-5|.|.
CASSLGSAQPQHF
TGCGCCAGCAGCTTAGGGAGTGCCCAGCCCCAGCATTTT
>TRBV5-6|TRBJ1-2|.|.
CASCPRGGYYGYTF
TGTGCCAGCTGTCCCCGGGGGGGATACTATGGCTACACCTTC
>TRBV18|TRBJ1-3|.|.
CASSPPDSGNTIYF
TGTGCCAGCTCCCCACCCGACTCCGGAAACACCATATATTTT
>TRBV2|TRBJ2-3|.|.
CASRRQSTDTQYF
TGTGCCAGCAGGCGACAGAGCACAGATACGCAGTATTTT